Below, 2 T cell receptor beta chains from the same sample are listed, as sequenced in a study of cytomegalovirus exposure and HLA in healthy donors. Researchers ran the PCR with 60 Vbeta and 13 Jbeta primers. Measured with immunoSEQ multiplex PCR; TCRdb has only the in-frame clones, and not every one. The table shows under 200,000 clones, with around 76% occurring only once. Sequencing used PBMCs. Source of these receptors: a woman aged 25 to 45 in good health and CMV-seropositive.

V and J are TRBV9 and TRBJ1-2, with TRBD1 identical over 8 bases. The CDR3 runs to 13 residues. Germline V CDR1 and CDR2: SGDLS, YYNGEE. V lost 0 bases and J lost 8; bases outside the gene matches: 3. DNA of the CDR3: TGTGCCAGCAGCGTAGGGACAGGGACGGGCTACACCTTC. Protein sequence: CASSVGTGTGYTF.

The chain uses TRBV29-1 and TRBJ2-3; 9 bases agree with TRBD2. V trimming: 5 bases; J trimming: 0 bases; junction bases outside the gene matches: 15. This CDR3 region has 18 residues. Germline values: CDR1 SQVTM, CDR2 ANQGSEA. The CDR3 nucleotides read TGCAGCGTTCGGGTTATTAGCGGGGGACACTCTAGCACAGATACGCAGTATTTT. It is translated as CSVRVISGGHSSTDTQYF.